These 8 T cell receptor beta chains were sequenced from one sample in a study of T-cell reconstitution after alpha-beta-depleted transplantation in children. During its preparation, the TCRbeta library received unique molecular identifiers. TCRdb ran MiXCR on the PCR reads and lists one entry per CDR3 protein. Among around 600,000 distinct CDR3 sequences, roughly 17% were seen once, and the ten largest hold under 1.2%. Sequencing used PBMCs from the stem cell graft donor, obtained from the stem cell graft. Every receptor here comes from a human donor who donated a stem cell graft to a child with acute myeloid leukemia.

Ten or more counts support this clonotype. The J gene is TRBJ1-4, the V gene TRBV20-1, with no clear D. Germline CDR1 and CDR2: DFQATT and SNEGSKA (reference sequence). V shed 0 bases and J shed 5 bases, with 13 bases lying between them. This CDR3 region has 15 residues. The CDR3 loop is CSARDLLRSNEKLFF. CDR3 nucleotide sequence: TGCAGTGCTAGAGATTTGTTGAGGAGCAATGAAAAACTGTTTTTT.

This clonotype was recorded many times. V gene TRBV7-3 combines with J gene TRBJ2-1, with 9 bases matching TRBD1. V dropped 1 base and J dropped 2; count of bases not matched to a gene: 3. The CDR3 runs to 16 residues. The germline V gene has CDR1 SGHTA and CDR2 FQGTGA. In nucleotides, the CDR3 is TGTGCCAGCAGCTTAAGGGGACAGGGAGCCTACAATGAGCAGTTCTTC. Translation gives CASSLRGQGAYNEQFF.

This clonotype came up many times. This chain joins TRBV12-3 or TRBV12-4 and TRBJ2-1; D gene unclear. V lost 5 bases to trimming and J lost 3 bases, with 14 bases between them. This CDR3 comprises 15 residues. CDR3 nucleotide sequence: TGTGCCAGCAGTGCTGATGGGAAGGGCTACAATGAGCAGTTCTTC. It specifies CASSADGKGYNEQFF.

This clonotype was found many times. The chain is built from TRBV20-1 and TRBJ2-1; D ambiguous. From germline, CDR1 is DFQATT and CDR2 SNEGSKA (reference sequence). The V and J ends lost 3 bases and 5 bases respectively, with 5 bases between them. This CDR3 comprises 11 residues. CDR3 bases: TGCAGTGCTAGGGTCCACAATGAGCAGTTCTTC. It yields the protein CSARVHNEQFF.

As to this clonotype: A much larger clone lies one base from this, so it may be a read error. V gene TRBV20-1 combines with J gene TRBJ1-5; D is unclear. V lost 6 bases, J lost 2 bases, and 8 bases lay in between. Germline V gene lookup returns CDR1 DFQATT and CDR2 SNEGSKA (reference sequence). The CDR3 has 12 amino acids. CDR3 nucleotides: TGCAGTGCCGCCGTGGGCAATCAGCCCCAGCATTTT. Its translation is CSAAVGNQPQHF.

The gene calls are TRBV12-3 or TRBV12-4 and TRBJ2-5; D is perhaps TRBD1 (6 bases). V was clipped by 2 bases and J by 2 bases, with 12 bases between them. The CDR3 consists of 15 residues. This CDR3 reads CASSLWGQDQETQYF. The CDR3 DNA reads as TGTGCCAGCAGTTTATGGGGACAAGATCAAGAGACCCAGTACTTC.

This clonotype was detected a few times. The chain is built from TRBV15 and TRBJ2-5; 8 positions match TRBD1. There are 15 residues in the CDR3. The junction had 6 bases not matched to a gene; V was cut back by 4 bases and J by 2 bases. Germline V lookup: CDR1 LNHNV, CDR2 YYDKDF (reference sequence). CDR3 nucleotide sequence: TGTGCCACCAGCACTTCGACAGGGGTACAAGAGACCCAGTACTTC. Its translation: CATSTSTGVQETQYF.

This clonotype occurred many times. This chain joins TRBV7-2 and TRBJ1-1; weak D call: TRBD1 (6 bases). Trimming took off 3 bases at V and 2 bases at J, with 10 bases between the two ends. This CDR3 is 14 amino acids long. Germline-derived CDR1 and CDR2 are SGHTA and FQGNSA. The CDR3: CASSLGGGNTEAFF. The CDR3 region has the DNA TGTGCCAGCAGCTTGGGAGGGGGAAACACTGAAGCTTTCTTT.